These 16 T cell receptor beta chains share one sample of origin, sequenced in a study of CD8 T cells in ankylosing spondylitis (dated by TCRdb to the late 2010s). Library method: 5' RACE. The run used an Illumina HiSeq 2500. TCRdb reprocessed the public reads (quality trimming at Q25 with fastp, clone calling with MiXCR) and kept in-frame beta chains. CDR3 protein duplicates are merged, each entry listing the most common genes and DNA. The sample contains about 52,000 distinct CDR3 sequences, around 7.4% of them found a single time. The biggest ten clones account for around 8.5% of the sample. The sample comprised blood, either unsorted or a sorted T cell fraction (not recorded which). The origin of the receptors is a female donor with ankylosing spondylitis or in good health (not recorded which).

This clonotype came up many times. This rearrangement joins TRBV28 to TRBJ1-4; D call uncertain. Looked up from germline, CDR1 is MDHEN and CDR2 is SYDVKM. The CDR3 runs 14 residues. V was cut by 4 bases and J by 8 bases, with 14 bases left in between. CDR3 protein: CASSSSPEREKLFF. The CDR3 bases are TGTGCCAGCAGTTCAAGTCCGGAGAGAGAAAAACTGTTTTTT. Drawing the rest from reference TRBV28 and TRBJ1-4, the complete variable domain is DVKVTQSSRYLVKRTGEKVFLECVQDMDHENMFWYRQDPGLGLRLIYFSYDVKMKEKGDIPEGYSVSREKKERFSLILESASTNQTSMYLCASSSSPEREKLFFGSGTQLSVL.

This clonotype was counted ten times or more. This rearrangement joins TRBV3-2 to TRBJ1-6; the table's TRBD1 call for D was not verified on the DNA. TRBV3-2 is given as a pseudogene. The CDR3 contains 17 residues. The CDR3 spells CATSQREGQTSNSPLHF. As DNA, the CDR3 is TGTGCCACCAGCCAGAGGGAAGGGCAAACCTCAAATTCACCCCTCCACTTT.

This clonotype was seen repeatedly, ten times or more. This sequence joins TRBV7-7 and TRBJ2-2, with 10 bases aligning to TRBD1. This CDR3 region has 16 residues. Germline V gene lookup returns CDR1 SSHAT and CDR2 FNYEAQ (reference sequence). The junction had 1 base not matched to a gene; V was cut back by 3 bases and J by 0 bases. The CDR3, as DNA: TGTGCCAGCAGCTTCGGACAGGGGGCGAACACCGGGGAGCTGTTTTTT. This translates into CASSFGQGANTGELFF.

This clonotype was observed many times. The chain joins TRBV6-2 or TRBV6-3 to TRBJ2-3; D may match TRBD1 or TRBD2 (5 bases each). Deletions cut 6 bases from V and 6 bases from J, with 16 bases between. CDR3 length: 14 residues. Looked up from germline, CDR1 is MNHEY and CDR2 is SVGEGT. CDR3 nucleotide sequence: TGTGCCAGCAGCTACGGGACCCTGTCGGATACGCAGTATTTT. Protein sequence: CASSYGTLSDTQYF.

There are a few counts of this clonotype. The chain couples TRBV27 to TRBJ2-7; 7 bases are shared with TRBD1. J was trimmed by 2 bases and V by 5 bases; bases with no gene match: 9. Germline loops: CDR1 MNHEY, CDR2 SMNVEV (reference sequence). The CDR3 is 15 amino acids. The CDR3 reads CASSAKQGWAYEQYF. The CDR3 bases are TGTGCCAGCAGTGCGAAACAGGGGTGGGCCTACGAGCAGTACTTC.

This clonotype occurred many times. The chain employs TRBV6-2 or TRBV6-3 and TRBJ1-5; D is undetermined. V was cut by 4 bases and J by 0 bases, with 19 bases left in between. Germline CDR1 MNHEY, CDR2 SVGEGT. CDR3 length: 18 amino acids. The CDR3 DNA reads as TGTGCCAGCAGTTGGCCCGAGACGGAGCCTCATAGCAATCAGCCCCAGCATTTT. Translated: CASSWPETEPHSNQPQHF.

Many counts were recorded for this clonotype. This rearrangement joins TRBV6-2 or TRBV6-3 to TRBJ2-5; D tentatively reads TRBD1 or TRBD2 (5 bases each). Germline V gives CDR1 MNHEY, CDR2 SVGEGT. The V and J ends lost 5 bases and 7 bases respectively, with 17 bases between them. CDR3 length: 14 amino acids. CDR3 amino acids: CASSDWDQEGTQYF. The CDR3, as DNA: TGTGCCAGCAGTGACTGGGACCAGGAAGGGACCCAGTACTTC.

This clonotype has at least ten counts. This sequence joins TRBV29-1 and TRBJ1-3, with D unresolved. Trimming left V 5 bases short and J 4 bases short, with 9 bases between. CDR3 length equals 12 residues. Per the germline V gene, CDR1 is SQVTM and CDR2 is ANQGSEA. The CDR3 loop reads CSVTGKGNTIYF. The CDR3 DNA sequence: TGCAGCGTTACCGGGAAAGGAAACACCATATATTTT.

This clonotype appeared many times. This rearrangement joins TRBV3-1 to TRBJ1-1, with a tentative D call TRBD1 (5 bases). This CDR3 is 15 amino acids long. V was clipped by 8 bases and J by 8 bases, with 24 bases between them. Looked up from germline, CDR1 is LGHDT and CDR2 is YNNKEL (reference sequence). The chain's CDR3 is CASSTSIGTPSEAFF. CDR3 bases: TGTGCCAGCTCTACGTCCATTGGGACCCCTTCCGAAGCTTTCTTT.

The sample holds many counts of this clonotype. The rearrangement links TRBV19 to TRBJ1-5; no definite D call. This CDR3 contains 14 residues. The germline V and J ends were trimmed by 10 bases and 0 bases, with 13 bases remaining between them. Germline V gene sequence: CDR1 LNHDA, CDR2 SQIVND (reference sequence). CDR3 bases: TGTGCCACAGATCGTCGAAATAGCAATCAGCCCCAGCATTTT. Translating it yields CATDRRNSNQPQHF.

This clonotype was detected ten times or more. V and J are TRBV2 and TRBJ2-2; tentatively, D is TRBD1 (6 bases). Trimming took 7 bases from V and 3 from J, leaving 18 bases between them. The CDR3 spans 16 residues. CDR1 is SNHLY, CDR2 FYNNEI, per germline. The CDR3 loop reads CASKFGIKGDTGELFF. The CDR3 bases are TGTGCCAGCAAATTTGGGATCAAGGGGGACACCGGGGAGCTGTTTTTT. Full variable domain (rest looked up from reference TRBV2 and TRBJ2-2): EPEVTQTPSHQVTQMGQEVILRCVPISNHLYFYWYRQILGQKVEFLVSFYNNEISEKSEIFDDQFSVERPDGSNFTLKIRSTKLEDSAMYFCASKFGIKGDTGELFFGEGSRLTVL.

The sample holds many counts of this clonotype. The germline gene is not matched at one end of the junction; a read error may be the cause. The chain employs TRBV12-3 or TRBV12-4 and TRBJ1-5; TRBD1 might be the D (5 bases). This CDR3 has 19 residues. CDR3 coding DNA: TGTGCCAGCTGTTTATATGGGAGAGGGTTGTCAGGGCCCTATCAGCCCCAGCATTTT. This translates into CASCLYGRGLSGPYQPQHF.

This clonotype was counted many times. The rearrangement uses TRBV12-3 or TRBV12-4 and TRBJ1-5; TRBD1 agrees at 7 bases. Trimming removed 5 bases from V and 2 bases from J; junction bases left unmatched: 6. This CDR3 is built from 15 residues. The DNA for the CDR3 is TGTGCCAGCAGTCTACAGGGGCGAGGCAATCAGCCCCAGCATTTT. Translation gives CASSLQGRGNQPQHF.

The rearrangement joins TRBV18 to TRBJ1-1, with D perhaps matching TRBD1 (6 bases). The CDR3 sequence is 14 residues long. Trimming took off 5 bases at V and 0 bases at J, with 10 bases between the two ends. CDR1 and CDR2 (germline): KGHSH, LQKENI. The CDR3 sequence is CASSEGQLNTEAFF. In nucleotides, the CDR3 is TGTGCCAGCTCAGAAGGACAGCTGAACACTGAAGCTTTCTTT.

There are many counts of this clonotype. This chain connects TRBV6-2 or TRBV6-3 to TRBJ2-1; a weak D match, TRBD2 (5 bases). Germline V gene lookup returns CDR1 MNHEY and CDR2 SVGEGT. Trimming removed 2 bases at V and 4 bases at J, with 9 bases between. This CDR3 region has 14 residues. DNA for the CDR3: TGTGCCAGCAGTTACGACGGGGATTACAATGAGCAGTTCTTC. This sequence encodes CASSYDGDYNEQFF.

This clonotype was seen at least ten times. J is TRBJ1-6 and V is TRBV5-1; 10 nucleotides agree with TRBD1. CDR3 length: 16 amino acids. The germline CDR1 and CDR2 sequences are SGHRS and YFSETQ. J was trimmed by 10 bases and V by 3 bases; bases with no gene match: 10. In nucleotides, the CDR3 is TGCGCCAGCAGCTCCGGGACAGGGGTCCCGATATCACCCCTCCACTTT. It is translated as CASSSGTGVPISPLHF.